A single sample is the source of the 27 T cell receptor beta chains below, sequenced in a study of early T cells in non-severe SARS-CoV-2 infection. Using its own MiXCR run on the 5' RACE reads, TCRdb lists one record per CDR3 protein. Of 55,000 to 80,000 distinct CDR3 sequences listed, around a tenth are singletons. The sequencing input was whole blood. The receptors shown here come from an adult who was a healthcare worker with PCR-confirmed SARS-CoV-2 infection or an uninfected control (not recorded which).

The table lists this clonotype with a few counts. J is TRBJ2-2 and V is TRBV3-1; D perhaps matches TRBD1 (6 bases). Trimming stripped 4 bases from V and 3 bases from J, with 12 bases between. Germline loops: CDR1 LGHDT, CDR2 YNNKEL (reference sequence). This CDR3 comprises 15 residues. This CDR3 is CASSLRGRDTGELFF. CDR3 coding DNA: TGTGCCAGCAGCCTCAGGGGACGGGACACCGGGGAGCTGTTTTTT.

This clonotype has a count of ten or more. V and J are TRBV10-1 and TRBJ2-1; unclear D gene. This CDR3 is built from 13 residues. Trimming removed 4 bases at V and 10 bases at J, with 14 bases between. Germline V gene sequence: CDR1 WNHNN, CDR2 SYGVQD (reference sequence). In nucleotides, the CDR3 is TGCGCCAGCAGTGGGCCTCAGAGATCGGAGCAGTTCTTC. Translating gives CASSGPQRSEQFF.

This sequence joins TRBV29-1 and TRBJ2-3, with D perhaps TRBD2 (6 bases). Germline CDR1 reads SQVTM; CDR2 reads ANQGSEA. The CDR3 runs to 14 residues. Trimming removed 3 bases from V and 3 bases from J, with 13 bases in between. CDR3 nucleotides: TGCAGCGTTGACGGGAGACTAAGTACAGATACGCAGTATTTT. Translating it yields CSVDGRLSTDTQYF.

The V call is TRBV4-1, the J call TRBJ1-6; D is ambiguous. This CDR3 comprises 16 residues. Trimming shortened V by 0 bases and J by 3 bases, and 9 bases separated the two germline ends. Per germline, CDR1 MGHRA and CDR2 YSYEKL. CDR3: CASSQDNPGYNSPLHF. The CDR3 DNA follows: TGCGCCAGCAGCCAAGATAATCCAGGCTATAATTCACCCCTCCACTTT.

Of note for this clonotype: A read error may account for a junction end that differs from germline. The chain is built from TRBV29-1 and TRBJ1-2; D call uncertain. Per germline, CDR1 SQVTM and CDR2 ANQGSEA. The CDR3 consists of 13 residues. CDR3 region: CSVVAGFNCGYTF. DNA for the CDR3: TGCAGCGTTGTTGCTGGGTTTAACTGTGGCTACACCTTC.

DNA for the CDR3: TGTGCCAGTAGTAAGGTTGGGCGCTTCCGGGGGGAGCTGTTTTTT. Translation gives CASSKVGRFRGELFF. The genes are TRBV19 and TRBJ2-2, with D uncertain. Per the germline V gene, CDR1 is LNHDA and CDR2 is SQIVND (reference sequence). The CDR3 sequence is 15 residues long. Trimming removed 4 bases at V and 8 bases at J, with 17 bases between.

This clonotype showed up many times. The chain is built from TRBV14 and TRBJ1-1; D is uncertain. The CDR3 runs 15 residues. The germline V gene has CDR1 SGHDN and CDR2 FVKESK. Trimming cost V 0 bases and J 4 bases, with 12 bases left between them. The CDR3, as DNA: TGTGCCAGCAGCCAAGAACCGGGCGCGGCCACTGAAGCTTTCTTT. Translated: CASSQEPGAATEAFF.

The table lists this clonotype with many counts. This chain links TRBV5-1 with TRBJ1-4; D is possibly TRBD1 (5 bases). The length of the CDR3 is 15 residues. The germline CDR1 and CDR2 sequences are SGHRS and YFSETQ. With 4 bases removed from V and 7 bases from J, the gap between germline ends came to 17 bases. CDR3 nucleotides: TGCGCCAGCAGCCCCCGGGGGGGACGAGGTGAAAAACTGTTTTTT. This codes for CASSPRGGRGEKLFF.

The sample holds a few counts of this clonotype. This rearrangement joins TRBV12-3 or TRBV12-4 to TRBJ1-3; D ambiguous. Trimming took 7 bases from V and 0 from J, leaving 10 bases between them. The CDR3 totals 14 residues. CDR3 in DNA: TGTGCCAGCAATGACGGATTCTCTGGAAACACCATATATTTT. Encoded protein: CASNDGFSGNTIYF.

This clonotype was seen ten or more times. The rearrangement joins TRBV12-3 or TRBV12-4 to TRBJ1-2, with D possibly matching TRBD1 (5 bases). The CDR3 extends over 14 amino acids. The V gene lost 1 base and the J gene lost 13 bases, with 19 bases spanning the gap. CDR3 bases: TGTGCCAGCAGTTTAGGTCAACCTGGGGGAAGCTGCACCTTC. Protein: CASSLGQPGGSCTF.

This clonotype showed up many times. The rearrangement uses TRBV29-1 and TRBJ2-5; TRBD2 aligns across 7 bases. CDR1 is SQVTM and CDR2 is ANQGSEA in the germline V gene. Trimming removed 3 bases from V and 4 bases from J; junction bases left unmatched: 5. The CDR3 is made up of 13 amino acids. The CDR3 DNA reads TGCAGCGTTGATCGCGGGAGATTAGAGACCCAGTACTTC. Protein product: CSVDRGRLETQYF.

This clonotype was recorded many times. The chain has TRBV7-9 and TRBJ1-1, with D uncertain. This CDR3 has 11 amino acids. V was clipped by 6 bases and J by 7 bases, with 9 bases between them. CDR1 is SEHNR and CDR2 is FQNEAQ in the germline V gene (reference sequence). The chain's CDR3 is CASSSDGEAFF. Here the CDR3 DNA reads TGTGCCAGCAGTTCCGACGGTGAAGCTTTCTTT. Combining the CDR3 with reference TRBV7-9 and TRBJ1-1 gives the whole variable domain DTGVSQNPRHKITKRGQNVTFRCDPISEHNRLYWYRQTLGQGPEFLTYFQNEAQLEKSRLLSDRFSAERPKGSFSTLEIQRTEQGDSAMYLCASSSDGEAFFGQGTRLTVV.

This clonotype was detected many times. This chain links TRBV12-5 with TRBJ2-3; maybe TRBD1 (6 bases). Germline CDR1 reads LGHNT; CDR2 reads FRNRAP. Trimming stripped 4 bases from V and 2 bases from J, with 16 bases between. CDR3 length: 16 amino acids. The CDR3 DNA is TGTGCTAGTGGTTACCTCGGCAGGGGCTACACAGATACGCAGTATTTT. It translates to CASGYLGRGYTDTQYF.

This clonotype was counted only a few times. The genes are TRBV28 and TRBJ1-5; D remains unclear. With 3 bases removed from V and 7 bases from J, the gap between germline ends came to 7 bases. The CDR3 has 12 amino acids. Germline V gives CDR1 MDHEN, CDR2 SYDVKM. In DNA form, the CDR3 reads TGTGCCAGCAGTTTGGCGAGCCAGCCCCAGCATTTT. Its protein product is CASSLASQPQHF.

This clonotype was observed at least ten times. This chain connects TRBV4-2 to TRBJ1-3; D gene unclear. Per germline, CDR1 LGHNA and CDR2 YNFKEQ. V shed 1 base and J shed 3 bases, with 10 bases lying between them. The CDR3 contains 15 residues. The CDR3 spells CASSQGAGRGNTIYF. The CDR3 DNA reads TGTGCCAGCAGCCAAGGCGCGGGCCGTGGAAACACCATATATTTT.

This clonotype was counted ten times or more. The V and J genes are TRBV6-4 and TRBJ1-2; D is possibly TRBD1 (6 bases). The V gene's germline CDR1 is MRHNA and CDR2 SNTAGT. V dropped 0 bases and J dropped 6 bases, with 14 bases sitting between them. The CDR3 consists of 15 residues. CDR3 sequence: CASSDSMQGRDGYTF. The CDR3 DNA is TGTGCCAGCAGTGACTCAATGCAGGGGAGAGATGGCTACACCTTC.

This clonotype has a count of ten or more. The J gene is TRBJ2-1, the V gene TRBV9; 11 nucleotides align to TRBD2. Losses at the gene ends were 0 bases for V and 6 bases for J; bases not matched to a gene: 5. The CDR3 sequence is 16 residues long. Germline CDR1 reads SGDLS; CDR2 reads YYNGEE. The CDR3 spells CASSVASSGGPNEQFF. The CDR3 coding sequence is TGTGCCAGCAGCGTAGCTTCTAGCGGGGGGCCCAATGAGCAGTTCTTC.

The sample holds many counts of this clonotype. V usage is TRBV7-3 and J usage is TRBJ2-7; 9 bases are a match to TRBD1. The CDR3 is 13 residues long. The junction had 6 bases not matched to a gene; V was cut back by 4 bases and J by 8 bases. Germline CDR1 is SGHTA and CDR2 is FQGTGA. This chain's CDR3 is CASSSGQGNKQYF. The CDR3 bases are TGTGCCAGCAGCTCAGGACAGGGGAACAAGCAGTACTTC.

This clonotype occurred a few times. V gene TRBV29-1 combines with J gene TRBJ2-1; 11 bases line up with TRBD1. V lost 7 bases to trimming and J lost 9 bases; unmatched junction nucleotides: 14. Germline CDR1 is SQVTM and CDR2 is ANQGSEA. The CDR3 is made up of 15 amino acids. CDR3 DNA: TGCAGCGCCCGAGACTGGACAGGGGGCGAGGGTGAGCAGTTCTTC. This sequence encodes CSARDWTGGEGEQFF.

The rearrangement joins TRBV10-3 to TRBJ2-7; D is possibly TRBD2 (5 bases). The CDR3 length is 13 residues. V was cut by 6 bases and J by 4 bases, with 13 bases left in between. Germline-derived CDR1 and CDR2 are ENHRY and SYGVKD. The CDR3 sequence is CAISSVTGYEQYF. Written as DNA, the CDR3 is TGTGCCATCAGCTCCGTGACGGGATACGAGCAGTACTTC.

The chain has TRBV11-2 and TRBJ2-7; D is unclear. This CDR3 region has 12 residues. The germline CDR1 and CDR2 sequences are SGHAT and FQNNGV. Trimming took off 0 bases at V and 2 bases at J, with 2 bases between the two ends. For the CDR3, the DNA is TGTGCCAGCAGCTTAGAACCCTACGAGCAGTACTTC. Translation gives CASSLEPYEQYF. The entire variable domain, with the rest obtained from reference TRBV11-2 and TRBJ2-7, is as follows: EAGVAQSPRYKIIEKRQSVAFWCNPISGHATLYWYQQILGQGPKLLIQFQNNGVVDDSQLPKDRFSAERLKGVDSTLKIQPAKLEDSAVYLCASSLEPYEQYFGPGTRLTVT.

The sample holds a few counts of this clonotype. The CDR3 loop is CASSWVEGRGNEQFF. CDR3 nucleotide sequence: TGTGCCAGCAGCTGGGTTGAGGGGCGTGGAAATGAGCAGTTCTTC. The genes are TRBV7-2 and TRBJ2-1; D assignment may be TRBD1 or TRBD2 (5 bases each). CDR3 length equals 15 residues. Germline loops: CDR1 SGHTA, CDR2 FQGNSA. The V gene lost 4 bases and the J gene lost 7 bases, with 17 bases spanning the gap.

This clonotype was seen once. The chain links TRBV20-1 to TRBJ1-3; no definite D call. Germline CDR1 reads DFQATT; CDR2 reads SNEGSKA (reference sequence). CDR3 length: 13 residues. The V end was cut by 5 bases, the J end by 8 bases, with 16 bases between. CDR3 DNA: TGCAGTGCTGGGCCTCACATGGGAGACACCATATATTTT. Its protein is CSAGPHMGDTIYF.

The rearrangement joins TRBV29-1 to TRBJ2-5; D is possibly TRBD1 or TRBD2 (5 bases each). The ends were cut back, 1 base at V and 2 bases at J, with 8 bases in the middle. The CDR3 contains 13 residues. Looked up from germline, CDR1 is SQVTM and CDR2 is ANQGSEA. For the CDR3, the DNA is TGCAGCGTTGAAGTTGGGGGACAAGAGACCCAGTACTTC. As protein: CSVEVGGQETQYF.

This clonotype has a handful of counts. The rearrangement uses TRBV6-2 or TRBV6-3 and TRBJ2-1, with TRBD2 identical over 9 bases. The CDR3 covers 16 residues. Trimming at V came to 6 bases and at J to 2 bases, leaving 8 bases not matched to a gene. Germline CDR1 and CDR2: MNHEY and SVGEGT. The CDR3 DNA follows: TGTGCCAGCAGAGGACAGCTAGCGGGGACCTACAATGAGCAGTTCTTC. It yields the protein CASRGQLAGTYNEQFF.

This clonotype has just a few counts. CDR3 bases: TGTGCCACCTACCCCGGGCTAGGGGTCATCAATGAGCAGTTCTTC. Residues: CATYPGLGVINEQFF. This chain links TRBV7-2 with TRBJ2-1; a weak D match, TRBD1 (5 bases). The CDR3 length is 15 residues. The V gene lost 10 bases and the J gene lost 6 bases, with 22 bases spanning the gap. Germline CDR1 SGHTA, CDR2 FQGNSA.

This clonotype was seen many times. Compared with germline, one end of the junction differs, possibly owing to a read error. This chain uses TRBV28 with TRBJ2-5, with 16 bases aligning to TRBD2. The CDR3 totals 14 residues. Per the germline V gene, CDR1 is MDHEN and CDR2 is SYDVKM. The CDR3 protein is CASRPGTSGGAFHF. The DNA for the CDR3 is TGTGCCAGCAGACCCGGGACTAGCGGGGGGGCATTTCACTTC.